This T cell receptor beta chain originates from a study of T-cell memory formation after mild COVID-19. General study findings and limits: Contracting CD4+ clones were located mainly in CM and EM, and CD8+ clones in EMRA. Contracting clones from day 15 to 85 had balanced CD4/CD8; later expanders favoured CD4+.

This clonotype was picked up a small number of times. Its specificity is not known. The V and J ends lost 5 bases and 2 bases, in that order; junction bases with no gene match: 9. This CDR3 has 16 amino acids. Germline values: CDR1 SGHVS, CDR2 FNYEAQ. TCRdb reprocessed the 5' RACE reads via MiXCR and lists one record per CDR3 protein. The top ten hold about 8.4% of the sample, which has under 600,000 distinct CDR3 sequences, approximately 21% seen once. The rearrangement joins TRBV7-6 to TRBJ2-5; 9 bases match TRBD1. Source material: PBMCs or a T cell subset sorted from them (not recorded which). The TCR sequence derives from an adult woman who had mild COVID-19 (a few samples of this study predate the infection). Cell type and time point are not known. The CDR3: CASSLRGTGWQETQYF. CDR3 nucleotide sequence: TGTGCCAGCAGCCTCCGGGGGACAGGGTGGCAAGAGACCCAGTACTTC.